This T cell receptor (beta chain) was found in a study of blood T cells in healthy people across ages (dated by TCRdb to the mid-2010s). Broadly, across the study: In model experiments, template switching captured about one uniquely barcoded TCR beta cDNA molecule for every two T cells. To avoid experimental bias, donors of different ages were randomly spread across the sequencing lanes. To track age-related changes in TCR beta repertoire diversity, the study relied on deep sequencing normalized with unique cDNA molecular identifiers. The donors were split into four age groups: young (average about 16 years), middle-aged (more than 35), aged (approximately 59) and long-lived (under 85). Using the same blood draw, the study looked at two additional independent replicas of 1 million unique cDNA reads for two donors, one aged 18 to 30 and the other aged 80 or older.

To note about this clonotype: There is no known antigen for this receptor. Germline is not matched at one junction end, which may reflect a read error.

Libraries were prepared through 5' RACE. The instrument given in TCRdb is Illumina HiSeq 2500. The second PCR ran for about 6 to 11 cycles and used a J-beta primer mix along with a sample-barcoded 5' primer. A unique molecular identifier was introduced onto each TCR beta cDNA molecule by a template-switch 5' adaptor carrying 12 random nucleotides. Each sample yielded at least 3 million CDR3-containing paired-end reads. All of the RNA was converted into first-strand cDNA using the Mint cDNA synthesis kit, with a TRBC-specific oligonucleotide serving as the primer. After uracil-DNA glycosylase treatment, a first 18-cycle PCR used universal primers M1SS and BC2_uni_R on all cDNA. The study's processing was this. Each sample was normalized by randomly selecting 1 million high-quality reads, each carrying a distinct molecular identifier. Instead of being binned into consensus sequences, reads with shared molecular identifiers were discarded. MiTCR, set to a Q25 quality threshold and the strictest error-elimination algorithm, was used for CDR3 identification, clonotype clustering and error correction. A nonparametric unseen species model with Euler transformation was used to estimate lower-bound total TCR beta diversity. In TCRdb, the public reads were trimmed at Q25 with fastp and aligned with MiXCR, with productive beta chains retained. Entries are consolidated by CDR3 protein sequence, retaining the most common genes and DNA. The V and J calls and clone size are TCRdb's, not the authors'. This sample comprises 590,000 or so distinct CDR3 sequences, around 31% of them detected only once. The ten top clones hold 15% to 17% of the sample.

The roughly 42 donors, aged about 6 to 100 years, were systemically healthy Caucasian individuals from Russia. Each donor gave about 9.8 milliliters of peripheral blood, drawn into EDTA-treated Vacutainer tubes. Ficoll-Paque density-gradient centrifugation was used to isolate PBMCs, with at least 6.5 million per sample. Trizol reagent was used to extract total RNA from PBMCs, with at least 5 micrograms per sample. For every donor, flow cytometry on a PBMC aliquot measured the percentage of naive CD45RAhigh/CD27high T cells. Paper-wide results and their limitations: Because the CMV infection status of the donors was unknown, age-related changes in expanded clonotypes may potentially have been confounded. A strong correlation was found between observed TCR beta diversity and the percentage of naive T cells measured by flow cytometry. Conclusive comparison of naive and antigen-experienced compartments was prevented by the profiling of bulk unsorted PBMCs. Compared with the aged group, more naive CD4+ T cells, fewer expanded clones and increased TCR diversity were shown by the long-lived group, suggesting age selection. Estimates of total diversity based on one million sequenced T cells were considered lower bounds and underestimates. As age increased, observed TCR beta diversity per million T cells dropped in a roughly linear way, and a significant reduction was already evident by age about 40.

From cysteine to phenylalanine, the CDR3 is 15 amino acids long. Just the 45-base CDR3 DNA is kept, in frame starting at base 1. From a lookup of the germline V gene (reference sequence), CDR1 and CDR2 are LGHDT and YNNKEL. Sequencing used blood. The sequence joins TRBV3-1 to TRBJ2-1, with 10 junctional bases fitting TRBD2. This TCR came from a woman older than 75 in good health. The CDR3 loop reads CASNPSGGAENEQFF. The nucleotides are TGTGCCAGCAACCCGAGCGGGGGGGCCGAGAATGAGCAGTTCTTT.